Below, 10 T cell receptor beta chains from the same sample are listed, as sequenced in a study of post-analysis software for immune sequencing data. General study results and limits: Patients used about five TRBV segments, including TRBV5-6, TRBV5-1 and TRBV20-1, more often than controls.

Unique molecular identifiers were built into the TCR beta cDNA libraries. TCRdb re-analysed the PCR reads in MiXCR, keeping a single row per CDR3 protein. The table includes a few hundred thousand distinct CDR3 sequences, 35% to 45% detected once. These receptors' antigens are unknown. The sequencing input was blood. Receptors originate from a girl aged 2 to 9 with multiple sclerosis.

This clonotype was seen once. This rearrangement joins TRBV27 to TRBJ2-3, with TRBD2 matching 9 bases. There are 14 residues in the CDR3. Trimming took 6 bases from V and 4 from J; bases not matched to a gene: 5. CDR1 and CDR2 (germline): MNHEY, SMNVEV (reference sequence). The DNA for the CDR3 is TGTGCCAGCAGGAAAAAGCGGGGGGCAGATACGCAGTATTTT. It specifies CASRKKRGADTQYF.

This clonotype was seen more than once but under ten times. The rearrangement joins TRBV28 to TRBJ2-1; the match to TRBD1 covers 10 bases. Losses at the gene ends were 4 bases for V and 1 base for J; bases not matched to a gene: 4. The CDR3 contains 16 residues. Germline CDR1 and CDR2: MDHEN and SYDVKM. DNA of the CDR3: TGTGCCAGCAGTTCCGGACAGGGGGGGTCCTACAATGAGCAGTTCTTC. It is translated as CASSSGQGGSYNEQFF.

The chain's CDR3 is CASSLVTGGFGRDGYTF. The CDR3 DNA reads as TGTGCCAGCAGCTTAGTTACAGGGGGCTTTGGAAGGGATGGCTACACCTTC. This sequence joins TRBV7-2 and TRBJ1-2; 9 bases align to TRBD1. The V segment lost 1 base and the J segment 6 bases; nucleotides outside the gene matches: 12. Germline values: CDR1 SGHTA, CDR2 FQGNSA. The CDR3 runs 17 residues.

This clonotype has more than one count but fewer than ten. The chain employs TRBV6-4 and TRBJ2-1, with D possibly being TRBD2 (6 bases). Trimming took 0 bases from V and 9 from J, leaving 12 bases between them. The CDR3 contains 14 residues. Per the germline V gene, CDR1 is MRHNA and CDR2 is SNTAGT. The CDR3 DNA reads TGTGCCAGCAGTGACTCCTTGCGGGGCGGTGAGCAGTTCTTC. The encoded protein is CASSDSLRGGEQFF.

The chain combines TRBV6-2 or TRBV6-3 with TRBJ2-3; a weak D match, TRBD2 (6 bases). Trimming pared 8 bases from V and 5 bases from J, leaving 20 bases between. The V gene's germline CDR1 is MNHEY and CDR2 SVGEGT. CDR3 length equals 15 residues. In DNA form, the CDR3 reads TGTGCCAGCGGAAGATCCTCCGGGGGTGTAGATACGCAGTATTTT. Translating it yields CASGRSSGGVDTQYF.

With regard to this clonotype: Since a much larger clone is just one base distant, this may be a read error. The chain uses TRBV29-1 and TRBJ2-5; 11 positions agree with TRBD1. The CDR3 totals 12 residues. Germline trimming cut 7 bases from V and 2 bases from J; bases unmatched to any gene: 0. Germline V CDR1 and CDR2: SQVTM, ANQGSEA. The CDR3 reads CSGDRGQETQYF. The CDR3 DNA follows: TGCAGCGGGGACAGGGGGCAAGAGACCCAGTACTTC.

This clonotype has a handful of counts. The chain couples TRBV20-1 to TRBJ2-7, with D possibly TRBD1 on 5 matching bases. The CDR3 consists of 12 residues. V gave up 3 bases and J gave up 4 bases, with 10 bases separating them. Germline CDR1 and CDR2: DFQATT and SNEGSKA (reference sequence). The CDR3 nucleotides read TGCAGTGCTAGTCAGAAGGGGTACGAGCAGTACTTC. Protein sequence: CSASQKGYEQYF.

The chain recombines TRBV5-8 with TRBJ1-2; D is unclear. V shed 0 bases and J shed 10 bases, with 7 bases lying between them. Germline V gene lookup returns CDR1 SGHTS and CDR2 YDEGEE. CDR3 length: 11 amino acids. The CDR3 coding sequence is TGTGCCAGCAGCTTGGAGGGTTACTACACCTTC. Translated, it gives CASSLEGYYTF.

This clonotype was counted between two and nine times. V is TRBV28 and J is TRBJ2-7; D possibly corresponds to TRBD1 (7 bases). This CDR3 has 14 amino acids. Germline V gene data show CDR1 as MDHEN and CDR2 as SYDVKM. V lost 4 bases and J lost 4, with 14 bases in between. The CDR3 coding sequence is TGTGCCAGCAGTTCCCCTGCAGGGGGGTACGAGCAGTACTTC. Its protein product is CASSSPAGGYEQYF.

This clonotype was counted between two and nine times. The V call is TRBV7-8, the J call TRBJ1-2, with D uncertain. With 4 bases removed from V and 8 bases from J, the gap between germline ends came to 20 bases. Per germline, CDR1 SGHVS and CDR2 FQNEAQ. The CDR3 runs 15 residues. The CDR3 protein is CASSYGNKRISGYTF. The CDR3 nucleotides are TGTGCCAGCAGCTACGGGAACAAGAGGATCTCGGGCTACACCTTC.